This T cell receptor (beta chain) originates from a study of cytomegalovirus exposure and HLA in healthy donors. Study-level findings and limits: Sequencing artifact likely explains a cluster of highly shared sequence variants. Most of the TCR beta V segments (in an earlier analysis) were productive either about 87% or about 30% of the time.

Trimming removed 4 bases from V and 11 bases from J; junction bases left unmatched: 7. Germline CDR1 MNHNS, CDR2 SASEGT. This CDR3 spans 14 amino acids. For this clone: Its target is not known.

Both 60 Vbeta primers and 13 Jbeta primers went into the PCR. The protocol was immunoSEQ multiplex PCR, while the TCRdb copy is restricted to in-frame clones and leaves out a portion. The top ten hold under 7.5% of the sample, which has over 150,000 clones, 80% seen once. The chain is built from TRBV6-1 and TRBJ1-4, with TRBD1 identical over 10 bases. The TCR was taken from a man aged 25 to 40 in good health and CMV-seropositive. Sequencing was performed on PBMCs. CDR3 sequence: CASSGETGGSKLFF. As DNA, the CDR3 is TGTGCCAGCAGTGGTGAGACAGGGGGCTCTAAACTGTTTTTT.